Below, 24 T cell receptor beta chains from the same sample are listed, as sequenced in a study of cytomegalovirus exposure and HLA in healthy donors. This table comes from immunoSEQ multiplex PCR, and its TCRdb copy is limited to in-frame clones, with some not included. The repertoire holds 200,000 to 300,000 clones, roughly 90% seen once, with around 12% in the top ten. The sample consisted of PBMCs. These receptors were collected from a man aged 18 to 29 in good health and CMV-seropositive.

The rearrangement links TRBV23-1 to TRBJ2-7; 10 bases are shared with TRBD1. TRBV23-1 is known as an ORF, though its function is uncertain. Trimming took 4 bases from V and 6 from J; bases not matched to a gene: 12. The CDR3 has 16 amino acids. The CDR3 nucleotides are TGCGCCAGCAGTCCACCCGTAGACAGGGGGCTTGTCGAGCAGTACTTC. Its protein is CASSPPVDRGLVEQYF.

This chain uses TRBV4-3 with TRBJ2-1; TRBD2 matches 8 bases. Germline V gene lookup returns CDR1 LGHNA and CDR2 YSLEER. The V segment lost 0 bases and the J segment 7 bases; nucleotides outside the gene matches: 23. CDR3 length: 21 amino acids. As DNA, the CDR3 is TGCGCCAGCAGCCAAGATCTCGGAACGGGAGGGCCTTATCTCTCATGGAATGAGCAGTTCTTC. Encoded protein: CASSQDLGTGGPYLSWNEQFF.

V gene TRBV7-7 combines with J gene TRBJ1-1; D is unclear. Per germline, CDR1 SSHAT and CDR2 FNYEAQ (reference sequence). The CDR3 is 14 amino acids. V lost 1 base to trimming and J lost 2 bases, with 8 bases between them. CDR3 sequence: CASSLGGRNTEAFF. CDR3 DNA sequence: TGTGCCAGCAGCTTAGGAGGCCGAAACACTGAAGCTTTCTTT.

The chain combines TRBV15 with TRBJ1-2; D ambiguous. The CDR3 covers 15 residues. V was clipped by 5 bases and J by 6 bases, with 19 bases between them. The V gene's germline CDR1 is LNHNV and CDR2 YYDKDF (reference sequence). The CDR3 region is CATSRAGRPLDGYTF. The CDR3 DNA reads TGTGCCACCAGCCGCGCAGGACGGCCCCTCGATGGCTACACCTTC. Supplemented by reference TRBV15 and TRBJ1-2, the full variable domain reads DAMVIQNPRYQVTQFGKPVTLSCSQTLNHNVMYWYQQKSSQAPKLLFHYYDKDFNNEADTPDNFQSRRPNTSFCFLDIRSPGLGDTAMYLCATSRAGRPLDGYTFGSGTRLTVV.

The chain links TRBV27 to TRBJ2-1; maybe TRBD2 (7 bases). The CDR3 covers 15 residues. Per germline, CDR1 MNHEY and CDR2 SMNVEV (reference sequence). Trimming took 3 bases from V and 6 from J, leaving 15 bases between them. DNA of the CDR3: TGTGCCAGCAGTTTGCGGGGGCAATTTTTCAATGAGCAGTTCTTC. As protein: CASSLRGQFFNEQFF.

This chain joins TRBV15 and TRBJ2-1; TRBD2 aligns across 10 bases. Per germline, CDR1 LNHNV and CDR2 YYDKDF (reference sequence). V was pared by 2 bases and J by 7 bases, with 8 bases of the junction left unmatched. The CDR3 contains 16 residues. The CDR3 reads CATSRSLAGAGNEQFF. For the CDR3, the DNA is TGTGCCACCAGCAGATCTCTAGCGGGAGCGGGTAATGAGCAGTTCTTC.

The V gene is TRBV7-3, the J gene TRBJ2-3; TRBD1 might be the D (6 bases). V dropped 4 bases and J dropped 3 bases, with 14 bases sitting between them. CDR3 length equals 15 residues. The V gene's germline CDR1 is SGHTA and CDR2 FQGTGA. The CDR3 spells CASSSLRGETDTQYF. The CDR3 DNA reads as TGTGCCAGCAGCTCCCTCAGGGGTGAGACAGATACGCAGTATTTT. The variable domain in full, completed from reference TRBV7-3 and TRBJ2-3, reads GAGVSQTPSNKVTEKGKYVELRCDPISGHTALYWYRQSLGQGPEFLIYFQGTGAADDSGLPNDRFFAVRPEGSVSTLKIQRTERGDSAVYLCASSSLRGETDTQYFGPGTRLTVL.

V and J are TRBV14 and TRBJ1-1; 8 positions agree with TRBD1. This CDR3 is built from 14 residues. V was clipped by 4 bases and J by 3 bases; unmatched bases: 4. Germline CDR1 is SGHDN and CDR2 is FVKESK. CDR3 sequence reads: CASSPRQGYTEAFF. The DNA for the CDR3 is TGTGCCAGCAGCCCCCGACAGGGGTACACTGAAGCTTTCTTT.

This clone was recorded once. The chain combines TRBV6-5 with TRBJ2-2; D is ambiguous. This CDR3 contains 15 residues. The germline gives CDR1 MNHEY, CDR2 SVGAGI. Trimming cost V 2 bases and J 6 bases, with 13 bases left between them. Here the CDR3 reads CASSYGRSHPGELFF. The CDR3 DNA sequence: TGTGCCAGCAGTTACGGACGATCCCACCCCGGGGAGCTGTTTTTT.

V and J are TRBV7-6 and TRBJ1-2; 9 nucleotides line up with TRBD1. With 5 bases clipped from V and 8 bases from J, the junction kept 6 bases outside the gene matches. The CDR3 length is 13 residues. The V gene's germline CDR1 is SGHVS and CDR2 FNYEAQ. Here the CDR3 DNA reads TGTGCCAGCAGCGAAACAGGGGGCGGCGGCTACACCTTC. Protein sequence: CASSETGGGGYTF.

The rearrangement links TRBV28 to TRBJ2-7; D not resolved. Trimming shortened V by 6 bases and J by 3 bases, and 12 bases separated the two germline ends. The CDR3 covers 13 residues. Germline assignment: CDR1 MDHEN and CDR2 SYDVKM. The CDR3 coding sequence is TGTGCCAGCAGCCCCTCCAGCCTCTACGAGCAGTACTTC. It translates to CASSPSSLYEQYF.

The rearrangement joins TRBV7-9 to TRBJ2-1, with 8 nucleotides matching TRBD1. The CDR3 is 16 amino acids. The V gene's germline CDR1 is SEHNR and CDR2 FQNEAQ (reference sequence). V was pared by 1 base and J by 7 bases, with 9 bases of the junction left unmatched. The CDR3 sequence: CASSLVPQGARNEQFF. For the CDR3, the DNA is TGTGCCAGCAGCTTAGTCCCCCAGGGGGCGCGGAATGAGCAGTTCTTC. Filled out from reference TRBV7-9 and TRBJ2-1, the complete variable domain reads DTGVSQNPRHKITKRGQNVTFRCDPISEHNRLYWYRQTLGQGPEFLTYFQNEAQLEKSRLLSDRFSAERPKGSFSTLEIQRTEQGDSAMYLCASSLVPQGARNEQFFGPGTRLTVL.

The V call is TRBV5-4, the J call TRBJ2-5; possible D gene TRBD1, 5 bases. Trimming removed 0 bases from V and 5 bases from J, with 8 bases in between. The CDR3 totals 13 residues. Germline V CDR1 and CDR2: SGHNT, YYREEE (reference sequence). CDR3 sequence: CASSLGRGETQYF. In nucleotides, the CDR3 is TGTGCCAGCAGCTTGGGAAGGGGTGAGACCCAGTACTTC. The full variable domain, with the rest looked up from reference TRBV5-4 and TRBJ2-5, is ETGVTQSPTHLIKTRGQQVTLRCSSQSGHNTVSWYQQALGQGPQFIFQYYREEENGRGNFPPRFSGLQFPNYSSELNVNALELDDSALYLCASSLGRGETQYFGPGTRLLVL.

This chain links TRBV4-1 with TRBJ1-4; D is undetermined. This CDR3 contains 19 residues. Germline CDR1 MGHRA, CDR2 YSYEKL. With 0 bases removed from V and 4 bases from J, the gap between germline ends came to 21 bases. The CDR3, as DNA: TGCGCCAGCAGCCAAGATCTATTTAAAACGGCGGCTAATAATGAAAAACTGTTTTTT. Its translation: CASSQDLFKTAANNEKLFF.

This chain joins TRBV6-5 and TRBJ2-3; TRBD2 matches at 11 bases. CDR1 MNHEY and CDR2 SVGAGI come from the germline V gene. Unmatched junction bases numbered 8, after V lost 6 bases and J lost 6 bases. The CDR3 extends over 15 amino acids. CDR3 sequence reads: CASSPLAGVGDTQYF. As DNA, the CDR3 is TGTGCCAGCAGCCCACTAGCGGGAGTAGGGGATACGCAGTATTTT.

This chain links TRBV9 with TRBJ2-7, with a possible D match to TRBD1 (5 bases). With 0 bases removed from V and 10 bases from J, the gap between germline ends came to 14 bases. The CDR3 runs 13 residues. In germline, CDR1 is SGDLS, CDR2 YYNGEE. CDR3 sequence reads: CASSVVDSPRQYF. CDR3 coding DNA: TGTGCCAGCAGCGTAGTTGACAGCCCTCGTCAGTACTTC.

This chain joins TRBV5-5 and TRBJ2-7; D unclear. V was cut by 0 bases and J by 4 bases, with 5 bases left in between. This CDR3 region has 12 residues. Germline-derived CDR1 and CDR2 are SGHKS and YYEKEE (reference sequence). CDR3 protein: CASSLGQYEQYF. DNA of the CDR3: TGTGCCAGCAGCTTGGGTCAGTACGAGCAGTACTTC.

The J gene is TRBJ2-7, the V gene TRBV2, with a tentative D call TRBD2 (6 bases). Trimming took off 4 bases at V and 3 bases at J, with 10 bases between the two ends. From germline, CDR1 is SNHLY and CDR2 FYNNEI. This CDR3 comprises 13 residues. In DNA form, the CDR3 reads TGTGCCAGCAGTGGCTGGCGGGACTACGAGCAGTACTTC. This translates into CASSGWRDYEQYF.

This clone appeared once. The CDR3 reads CASSQSNGQGPEQYF. CDR3 nucleotide sequence: TGCGCCAGCAGTCAATCGAACGGACAGGGGCCCGAGCAGTACTTC. This chain links TRBV23-1 with TRBJ2-7; TRBD1 agrees at 9 bases. TRBV23-1 is marked as an open reading frame, function uncertain. The length of the CDR3 is 15 residues. Trimming took 0 bases from V and 6 from J; bases not matched to a gene: 6.

This chain connects TRBV5-1 to TRBJ1-2; TRBD1 matches 7 bases. Looked up from germline, CDR1 is SGHRS and CDR2 is YFSETQ. This CDR3 has 14 amino acids. V shed 0 bases, J shed 4 bases, and the junction held 3 bases outside the gene matches. CDR3 residues: CASSLEGQTYGYTF. CDR3 nucleotide sequence: TGCGCCAGCAGCTTGGAGGGACAGACCTATGGCTACACCTTC. Combining the CDR3 with reference TRBV5-1 and TRBJ1-2 gives the whole variable domain KAGVTQTPRYLIKTRGQQVTLSCSPISGHRSVSWYQQTPGQGLQFLFEYFSETQRNKGNFPGRFSGRQFSNSRSEMNVSTLELGDSALYLCASSLEGQTYGYTFGSGTRLTVV.

This chain joins TRBV6-5 and TRBJ1-3; TRBD1 aligns across 7 bases. Per the germline V gene, CDR1 is MNHEY and CDR2 is SVGAGI. J was trimmed by 3 bases and V by 7 bases; bases with no gene match: 6. The CDR3 totals 14 residues. CDR3 residues: CASKITGDGNTIYF. CDR3 in DNA: TGTGCCAGCAAAATTACAGGGGATGGAAACACCATATATTTT.

CDR3: CASSLGGTVYTEAFF. The CDR3, as DNA: TGTGCCAGCAGTTTAGGCGGGACGGTGTACACTGAAGCTTTCTTT. This chain links TRBV28 with TRBJ1-1, with a possible D match to TRBD1 (5 bases). V gave up 2 bases and J gave up 3 bases, with 13 bases separating them. Germline lookup yields CDR1 MDHEN and CDR2 SYDVKM. The CDR3 covers 15 residues.

The rearrangement links TRBV5-1 to TRBJ2-7, with D maybe TRBD2 (5 bases). The CDR3 has 14 residues. CDR1 SGHRS and CDR2 YFSETQ come from the germline V gene. Trimming took off 0 bases at V and 5 bases at J, with 12 bases between the two ends. CDR3 sequence (DNA): TGCGCCAGCAGCTTGGGAGGGAGATTCAACGAGCAGTACTTC. As protein: CASSLGGRFNEQYF. The full variable domain, completed using reference TRBV5-1 and TRBJ2-7, is KAGVTQTPRYLIKTRGQQVTLSCSPISGHRSVSWYQQTPGQGLQFLFEYFSETQRNKGNFPGRFSGRQFSNSRSEMNVSTLELGDSALYLCASSLGGRFNEQYFGPGTRLTVT.

The chain combines TRBV6-4 with TRBJ2-5; no definite D call. Trimming removed 2 bases from V and 5 bases from J, with 9 bases in between. This CDR3 has 13 residues. From germline, CDR1 is MRHNA and CDR2 SNTAGT. The CDR3 loop is CASSDGMGETQYF. CDR3 bases: TGTGCCAGCAGTGACGGGATGGGGGAGACCCAGTACTTC.